This is a list of T cell receptor beta chains from one sample in a study of T cell repertoires in ileal Crohn's disease. Clones were sequenced by immunoSEQ multiplex PCR, and TCRdb holds only the in-frame ones, with some missing. The sample yields 8,900 or so clones, about 84% seen once. Input material: ileal tissue. All receptors derive from an adult with Crohn's disease. Each CDR3 is given with its conserved first and last residue. The D gene is left open where the match is weak. Part of the rows lack a size; the others show once, few, many or a class for expanded clones.

v_call,j_call,d_call,clone_size,cdr3_nt,cdr3_aa
TRBV30,TRBJ1-2,-,-,TGTGCCTGGAGCCCGGCCGCCTTCTATGGCTACACCTTC,CAWSPAAFYGYTF
TRBV10-3,TRBJ2-7,-,-,TGTGCCATCAGTGAGGAGAACGATTTAAACGAGCAGTACTTC,CAISEENDLNEQYF
TRBV5-4,TRBJ2-7,TRBD1,-,TGTGCCAGCAGCTTCTGGACAGGGAGCGAGCAGTACTTC,CASSFWTGSEQYF
TRBV19,TRBJ2-1,-,once,TGTGCCAGCGCGATCGGTGGGGGGCCTGTACAGTTCTTC,CASAIGGGPVQFF
TRBV5-4,TRBJ2-7,-,-,TGTGCCAGCAGCTTGGACACCTACGAGCAGTACTTC,CASSLDTYEQYF
TRBV9,TRBJ2-3,-,-,TGTGCCAGCAGTGAGGGGGGGTTAGATACGCAGTATTTT,CASSEGGLDTQYF
TRBV15,TRBJ2-1,-,-,TGTGCCACCAGCAGAGCTGGCTCCCGGTCAGTGAATGAGCAGTTCTTC,CATSRAGSRSVNEQFF
TRBV6-1,TRBJ2-2,-,-,TGTGCCAGCTCCCAAAACGACTCCGGGGAGCTGTTTTTT,CASSQNDSGELFF
TRBV28,TRBJ1-2,-,-,TGTGCCAGCAGTTTGCCCGGGACGGGGAACTATGGCTACACCTTC,CASSLPGTGNYGYTF
TRBV15,TRBJ2-1,TRBD2,-,TGTGCCACCAGCAGGGGGACTAGCGTTGACAATGAGCAGTTCTTC,CATSRGTSVDNEQFF
TRBV27,TRBJ1-2,-,-,TGTGCCAGCAGTTTGAAAGGGTTTAACTATGGCTACACCTTC,CASSLKGFNYGYTF
TRBV5-4,TRBJ1-1,-,-,TGTGCCAGCAGCCCCGGCCCGAACACTGAAGCTTTCTTT,CASSPGPNTEAFF
TRBV5-1,TRBJ2-7,-,-,TGCGCCAGCAGCCTAGGACAGTACCACGAGCAGTACTTC,CASSLGQYHEQYF
TRBV28,TRBJ2-7,-,once,TGTGCCAGCAGTCCCCGTTTGGGTCTAGCCTCTCCATACGAGCAGTACTTC,CASSPRLGLASPYEQYF
TRBV5-4,TRBJ2-3,-,-,TGTGCCAGCAGTTCAGGGTTTACGTCAGATACGCAGTATTTT,CASSSGFTSDTQYF
TRBV9,TRBJ2-3,TRBD2,-,TGTGCCAGCAGCGTAGCCGGGACTAGCGGGGGGAACACAGATACGCAGTATTTT,CASSVAGTSGGNTDTQYF
TRBV2,TRBJ2-2,-,-,TGTGCCAGCAGTGGAGGGACGGTAAACACCGGGGAGCTGTTTTTT,CASSGGTVNTGELFF
TRBV5-1,TRBJ2-1,TRBD1,-,TGCGCCAGCAGCTGGCGGACAGGGGATGAGCAGTTCTTC,CASSWRTGDEQFF
TRBV9,TRBJ2-7,TRBD1,-,TGTGCCAGCAGCCCAGGACAGGGAGCCTACGAGCAGTACTTC,CASSPGQGAYEQYF
TRBV18,TRBJ2-4,TRBD2,-,TGTGCCAGCTCACCACCACCCCTCGGGACTAGCGGGAGAGGAACCAAAAACATTCAGTACTTC,CASSPPPLGTSGRGTKNIQYF
TRBV28,TRBJ1-5,TRBD1,-,TGTGCCAGCAGCTTTGGGACAGGGAGTCAGCCCCAGCATTTT,CASSFGTGSQPQHF
TRBV19,TRBJ1-5,-,-,TGTGCCAGTAGTGTCCGGGGCGCTTATCAGCCCCAGCATTTT,CASSVRGAYQPQHF
TRBV10-3,TRBJ2-4,-,-,TGTGCCATCAGGGGTATAGGCAAAAACATTCAGTACTTC,CAIRGIGKNIQYF
TRBV6-4,TRBJ1-3,-,-,TGTGCCAGCACCAGGGTGCCTGGAAACACCATATATTTT,CASTRVPGNTIYF
TRBV19,TRBJ2-3,TRBD1,-,TGTGCCAGTAGTATAGTAGGCGGCAGGGGGACAGATACGCAGTATTTT,CASSIVGGRGTDTQYF
TRBV5-6,TRBJ1-2,TRBD1,-,TGTGCCAGCAGCCAGGGGACAGAACGCGGCTACACCTTC,CASSQGTERGYTF
TRBV2,TRBJ1-2,-,-,TGTGCCAGCAGTGAAGCGCTTACAGGGTTCTATGGCTACACCTTC,CASSEALTGFYGYTF
TRBV30,TRBJ1-1,TRBD1,few,TGTGCCTGGAGTCACAGGGGGCTGGTCACTGAAGCTTTCTTT,CAWSHRGLVTEAFF
TRBV28,TRBJ1-2,-,-,TGTGCCAGCAGCCATAACTATGGCTACACCTTC,CASSHNYGYTF
TRBV29-1,TRBJ2-3,TRBD1,-,TGCAGCGTATCCCGACAGGGGAGCACAGATACGCAGTATTTT,CSVSRQGSTDTQYF
TRBV19,TRBJ2-7,-,-,TGTGCCAGTAGTATTTCGACTCTCTACGAGCAGTACTTC,CASSISTLYEQYF
TRBV9,TRBJ2-7,-,-,TGTGCCAGCAGCCCCGGAGTGGGACTGGTTAGATACGAGCAGTACTTC,CASSPGVGLVRYEQYF
TRBV19,TRBJ2-7,TRBD2,-,TGTGCCAGTAGTGTCCCCTCTAGCGGGAGTATCCCCGAGCAGTACTTC,CASSVPSSGSIPEQYF
TRBV5-4,TRBJ2-2,TRBD1,-,TGTGCCAGCAGCCGGCGGACAGGGAACGGGGAGCTGTTTTTT,CASSRRTGNGELFF
TRBV12-1,TRBJ1-3,-,-,TGTGCCAGCAGCTTGGAAGGGGTTTCTAAGCACTCTGGAAACACCATATATTTT,CASSLEGVSKHSGNTIYF
TRBV11-2,TRBJ2-1,-,-,TGTGCCAGCAGCTTAGAAAGCGCCTCCTACAATGAGCAGTTCTTC,CASSLESASYNEQFF
TRBV7-9,TRBJ2-1,-,-,TGTGCCAGCAGCTTGTTCGGGAATGAGCAGTTCTTC,CASSLFGNEQFF
TRBV29-1,TRBJ2-1,TRBD1,-,TGCAGCGTTGTTCGGCAGGGGGACTACAATGAGCAGTTCTTC,CSVVRQGDYNEQFF
TRBV5-1,TRBJ2-7,TRBD1,-,TGCGCCAGCAGCTTGGTTCAGGGGGCCTACGAGCAGTACTTC,CASSLVQGAYEQYF
TRBV5-8,TRBJ1-5,TRBD1,-,TGTGCCAGCAGCTTTGACAGGGTAGGCCAGCCCCAGCATTTT,CASSFDRVGQPQHF
TRBV29-1,TRBJ2-7,-,-,TGCAGCGCCGGACAAGCCTCCTACGAGCAGTACTTC,CSAGQASYEQYF
TRBV2,TRBJ2-1,-,-,TGTGCCAGCAAGCTTACTACTCAGGGGTGGGATGAGCAGTTCTTC,CASKLTTQGWDEQFF
TRBV6-1,TRBJ2-3,-,once,TGTGCCAGCGGATCTAGCCCTACTCCTGCTACGCAGTATTTT,CASGSSPTPATQYF
TRBV7-9,TRBJ1-3,-,-,TGTGCCAGCAGCCCGGGAAGTGGTGGAAACACCATATATTTT,CASSPGSGGNTIYF
TRBV4-2,TRBJ2-3,TRBD2,-,TGTGCCAGCAGCCAAGATAGATTGGCGGGAGAGACGGGGGGGCGCCCAGATACGCAGTATTTT,CASSQDRLAGETGGRPDTQYF
TRBV28,TRBJ1-2,-,-,TGTGCCAGCAGTTTATCGGCAGACTACTATGGCTACACCTTC,CASSLSADYYGYTF